These T cell receptor beta chains were read from a single sample in a study of vaccination and CD4 T cells after COVID-19. These receptors lack a known antigen. TCRdb analysed the PCR reads with MiXCR anew, one entry per CDR3 protein. Among roughly 25,000 distinct CDR3 sequences listed, roughly 62% were seen once. The material sequenced was CD4+ T cells from blood, cultured in vitro, taken after SARS-CoV-2 vaccination. The receptor source for this set is a human donor who received a COVID-19 vaccine. Each CDR3 is given with its conserved first and last residue. A D gene is named only where the DNA matches it firmly. For some rows the clone size is stated as once, few or many, or as a class when expanded; others skip it.

TRBD1	NA	TRBJ1-1	TRBV7-8	CASSFTGGAGLSEAFF	TGTGCCAGCAGCTTTACAGGGGGCGCGGGACTATCTGAAGCTTTCTTT
NA	NA	TRBJ1-1	TRBV19	CASSMRRTEAFF	TGTGCCAGTAGTATGCGGAGGACTGAAGCTTTCTTT
NA	NA	TRBJ2-7	TRBV6-5	CASSYSVESYEQYF	TGTGCCAGCAGTTACTCAGTAGAGTCTTACGAGCAGTACTTC
TRBD1	NA	TRBJ2-7	TRBV6-2/TRBV6-3	CASRKQGFGSYEQYF	TGTGCCAGCAGGAAACAGGGGTTCGGCTCCTACGAGCAGTACTTC
TRBD1	hyperexpanded	TRBJ1-1	TRBV10-3	CAIREGQLNTEAFF	TGTGCCATCAGGGAGGGACAGCTGAACACTGAAGCTTTCTTT
TRBD1	NA	TRBJ1-1	TRBV18	CASSPTLGQGDTEAFF	TGTGCCAGCTCACCAACCCTAGGCCAGGGGGACACTGAAGCTTTCTTT
NA	once	TRBJ1-2	TRBV7-2	CASSLPSNYGYTF	TGTGCCAGCAGCTTACCATCGAACTATGGCTACACCTTC
NA	NA	TRBJ1-1	TRBV7-8	CASSLATQGGTEAFF	TGTGCCAGCAGCTTAGCCACACAGGGTGGCACTGAAGCTTTCTTT
NA	NA	TRBJ2-3	TRBV19	CASSYGGEASTDTQYF	TGTGCCAGTAGTTACGGCGGCGAAGCAAGCACAGATACGCAGTATTTT
NA	NA	TRBJ1-5	TRBV7-2	CASSLALGQPQHF	TGTGCCAGCAGCTTAGCCTTGGGTCAGCCCCAGCATTTT
NA	NA	TRBJ2-3	TRBV18	CASSPQSDTQYF	TGTGCCAGCTCACCACAGTCAGATACGCAGTATTTT
TRBD1	NA	TRBJ1-6	TRBV6-5	CASSYGQGSQSPLHF	TGTGCCAGCAGCTACGGACAGGGATCGCAATCACCCCTCCACTTT
TRBD2	NA	TRBJ2-3	TRBV11-3	CASSFGTSGSTDTQYF	TGTGCCAGCAGCTTCGGGACTAGCGGGAGCACAGATACGCAGTATTTT
NA	few	TRBJ2-1	TRBV30	CAWNRRDNEQFF	TGTGCCTGGAATCGCAGGGACAATGAGCAGTTCTTC
NA	NA	TRBJ1-5	TRBV12-3/TRBV12-4	CASRGQNSNQPQHF	TGTGCCAGCAGAGGACAGAATAGCAATCAGCCCCAGCATTTT
NA	NA	TRBJ1-5	TRBV4-2	CASSQGTEGNQPQHF	TGTGCCAGCAGCCAAGGGACAGAGGGCAATCAGCCCCAGCATTTT
NA	NA	TRBJ1-5	TRBV19	CASKRQAGNQPQHF	TGTGCCAGTAAACGACAGGCAGGCAATCAGCCCCAGCATTTT
NA	few	TRBJ2-2	TRBV6-2/TRBV6-3	CASRHGQGTGWLADNTGELFF	TGTGCCAGCAGGCACGGACAGGGTACTGGGTGGCTAGCGGATAACACCGGGGAGCTGTTTTTT
NA	once	TRBJ2-7	TRBV20-1	CSAHFQGSEQYF	TGCAGTGCCCATTTTCAGGGTTCCGAGCAGTACTTC
TRBD2	NA	TRBJ2-1	TRBV20-1	CSATNDSPGLAGAEQFF	TGCAGTGCTACTAACGACTCCCCGGGACTAGCGGGGGCTGAGCAGTTCTTC
NA	few	TRBJ1-1	TRBV19	CASSIEVQGISNTEAFF	TGTGCCAGTAGTATAGAAGTGCAGGGGATCAGCAACACTGAAGCTTTCTTT
NA	NA	TRBJ1-1	TRBV6-1	CASSEGKGRNTEAFF	TGTGCCAGCAGTGAAGGCAAAGGGCGGAACACTGAAGCTTTCTTT
NA	NA	TRBJ2-1	TRBV6-2/TRBV6-3	CASSRVYNEQFF	TGTGCCAGCTCCCGGGTGTACAATGAGCAGTTCTTC
TRBD1	NA	TRBJ2-2	TRBV11-3	CASSRDRANTGELFF	TGTGCCAGCAGCCGGGACAGGGCGAACACCGGGGAGCTGTTTTTT
NA	few	TRBJ1-2	TRBV6-4	CASSEPPTDNYGYTF	TGTGCCAGCAGTGAACCCCCGACAGACAACTATGGCTACACCTTC
TRBD1	few	TRBJ1-2	TRBV19	CASTDRDSPFRGYTF	TGTGCCAGTACCGATCGGGACAGCCCATTTAGGGGCTACACCTTC
NA	NA	TRBJ1-5	TRBV20-1	CSAHSGGNQPQHF	TGCAGTGCACATTCCGGGGGGAATCAGCCCCAGCATTTT
NA	NA	TRBJ2-3	TRBV6-1	CASKQTRWTDTQYF	TGTGCCAGCAAACAGACTAGGTGGACAGATACGCAGTATTTT
NA	NA	TRBJ2-7	TRBV24-1	CATSFSEAYEQYF	TGTGCCACCAGCTTCTCGGAAGCCTACGAGCAGTACTTC
TRBD2	NA	TRBJ2-5	TRBV7-2	CASSLGGLAGAQETQYF	TGTGCCAGCAGCTTAGGGGGACTAGCGGGGGCCCAAGAGACCCAGTACTTC
NA	NA	TRBJ1-5	TRBV12-3/TRBV12-4	CASSIRALNQPQHF	TGTGCCAGCAGTATCCGGGCCCTCAATCAGCCCCAGCATTTT
TRBD2	NA	TRBJ2-7	TRBV4-2	CASSLSAGGPGEQYF	TGTGCCAGCAGCCTGTCGGCGGGGGGGCCTGGAGAGCAGTACTTC
NA	NA	TRBJ2-5	TRBV6-1	CASSEADEGVGETQYF	TGTGCCAGCAGTGAAGCGGACGAGGGGGTAGGAGAGACCCAGTACTTC
TRBD1	few	TRBJ1-3	TRBV20-1	CSARDPTGEGVGNTIYF	TGCAGTGCTAGAGATCCTACAGGGGAAGGAGTCGGAAACACCATATATTTT
NA	NA	TRBJ1-5	TRBV20-1	CSARHGSNQPQHF	TGCAGTGCTAGGCACGGTAGCAATCAGCCCCAGCATTTT
TRBD1	NA	TRBJ2-7	TRBV6-1	CASSTQPQGSYEQYF	TGTGCCAGCAGTACGCAACCACAGGGGTCCTACGAGCAGTACTTC
NA	NA	TRBJ2-3	TRBV12-5	CASGLEGTRTDTQYF	TGTGCTAGTGGTTTGGAGGGGACGCGCACAGATACGCAGTATTTT
NA	once	TRBJ1-1	TRBV11-3	CASSPLGAEAFF	TGTGCCAGCAGCCCTCTGGGTGCCGAAGCTTTCTTT
TRBD1	once	TRBJ1-5	TRBV19	CASSIGPVRGRSNQPQHF	TGTGCCAGTAGTATCGGGCCCGTAAGGGGGCGAAGCAATCAGCCCCAGCATTTT
NA	NA	TRBJ1-1	TRBV12-3/TRBV12-4	CASQRQLVPEAFF	TGTGCCAGCCAGCGACAGTTAGTCCCTGAAGCTTTCTTT